A selection of T cell receptor beta chains follows, all from one sample in a study of OX40 agonist ivuxolimab in advanced cancers. Some clones are missing from TCRdb's copy, which holds only in-frame ones; the method was immunoSEQ multiplex PCR. The sample includes about 37,000 clones, about 90% of them seen just once. The material sequenced was CD4+ or CD8+ T cells sorted from blood, taken in a trial of the OX40 agonist ivuxolimab. The source of these receptors is an adult with an advanced solid tumor such as melanoma, head and neck, liver or kidney cancer. CDR3s include the opening cysteine and the closing phenylalanine or tryptophan. D genes are given only for firm matches. The size field is filled for only some rows; it gives once, few, many or a size class.

TRBV5-6	.	TRBJ2-7	.	CASSLADSYNEQYF	TGTGCCAGCAGCTTGGCCGACTCCTATAACGAGCAGTACTTC
TRBV14	.	TRBJ2-7	.	CASSQERGQGNEQYF	TGTGCCAGCAGCCAAGAGAGGGGCCAGGGAAACGAGCAGTACTTC
TRBV23-1	.	TRBJ1-2	.	CASSQYWWGDRDGYTF	TGCGCCAGCAGTCAATATTGGTGGGGAGACAGAGATGGCTACACCTTC
TRBV5-4	.	TRBJ2-5	TRBD2	CASSSLPGSGRGGLETQYF	TGTGCCAGCAGCAGTTTGCCCGGCTCCGGGCGGGGGGGCCTTGAGACCCAGTACTTC
TRBV5-6	.	TRBJ2-1	.	CASSPQGYEQFF	TGTGCCAGCAGCCCACAGGGCTATGAGCAGTTCTTC
TRBV27	few	TRBJ1-5	.	CASSLGGSSRQPQHF	TGTGCCAGCAGTTTAGGAGGCTCGTCCCGTCAGCCCCAGCATTTT
TRBV2	.	TRBJ1-1	.	CASSRGGYTEAFF	TGTGCCAGCAGTCGGGGGGGGTACACTGAAGCTTTCTTT
TRBV5-1	.	TRBJ2-1	TRBD1	CASSLEIMTGLSDEQFF	TGCGCCAGCAGCTTGGAGATTATGACAGGGTTAAGCGATGAGCAGTTCTTC
TRBV10-3	.	TRBJ1-2	TRBD1	CAHALDRGGGYTF	TGTGCCCACGCGCTCGACAGGGGGGGAGGCTACACCTTC
TRBV18	.	TRBJ2-7	.	CASSPDVTDEQYF	TGTGCCAGCTCACCAGACGTGACAGACGAGCAGTACTTC
TRBV5-1	.	TRBJ2-2	TRBD1	CASSPGTVYTGELFF	TGCGCCAGCAGCCCCGGGACAGTCTACACCGGGGAGCTGTTTTTT
TRBV1	.	TRBJ1-2	.	CTSSQDLLGGLGYTF	TGCACCAGCAGCCAAGATCTTCTCGGTGGGCTCGGCTACACCTTC
TRBV6-5	.	TRBJ1-5	TRBD1	CASSRTGNQPQHF	TGTGCCAGCAGTAGGACAGGGAATCAGCCCCAGCATTTT
TRBV19	.	TRBJ2-7	.	CASSLDSNYEQYF	TGTGCCAGTAGTCTGGACAGTAACTACGAGCAGTACTTC
TRBV5-1	.	TRBJ2-3	.	CASSLARGAMGTDTQYF	TGCGCCAGCAGCTTGGCCCGGGGGGCCATGGGCACAGATACGCAGTATTTT
TRBV2	.	TRBJ2-7	.	CATKGGSSYEQYF	TGTGCCACAAAGGGGGGGTCATCCTACGAGCAGTACTTC
TRBV6-1	.	TRBJ2-7	.	CASSEEALPPAYEQYF	TGTGCCAGCAGTGAAGAGGCGCTTCCTCCCGCCTACGAGCAGTACTTC